The rows below give T cell receptor beta chains drawn from one sample of a study of cytomegalovirus exposure and HLA in healthy donors. TCRdb keeps only in-frame clones here, not all; method: immunoSEQ multiplex PCR. The sample consists of around 160,000 clones, 60% to 80% of them appearing once. The sequenced sample consisted of PBMCs. These receptors were obtained from a man aged 45-65 years in good health and CMV-seropositive. CDR3s include the opening cysteine and the closing phenylalanine or tryptophan. The D gene is left open where the match is weak. Expanded clones are given a class, and other clones once, few, many or no size at all.

d_gene	abundance	j_gene	v_gene	CDR3aa	CDR3nt
.	.	TRBJ1-1	TRBV29-1	CSVDSARGTEAFF	TGCAGCGTTGATTCCGCGAGGGGGACTGAAGCTTTCTTT
.	.	TRBJ2-5	TRBV7-8	CASSLAASGGETQYF	TGTGCCAGCAGCTTAGCGGCGTCGGGTGGAGAGACCCAGTACTTC
.	.	TRBJ2-2	TRBV27	CASNSRPTGELFF	TGTGCCAGCAACAGTAGACCCACCGGGGAGCTGTTTTTT
.	once	TRBJ1-1	TRBV7-2	CATSRGRNTEAFF	TGTGCCACATCCAGGGGTAGGAACACTGAAGCTTTCTTT
.	.	TRBJ2-3	TRBV7-3	CASGRGNTDTQYF	TGTGCCAGCGGGAGGGGGAACACAGATACGCAGTATTTT
.	few	TRBJ2-2	TRBV7-9	CASSLEGLGELFF	TGTGCCAGCAGCTTAGAAGGACTGGGGGAGCTGTTTTTT
TRBD1	few	TRBJ1-1	TRBV28	CASRSTGGRNLGEAFF	TGTGCCAGCAGGTCTACAGGGGGCCGGAACCTGGGTGAAGCTTTCTTT
.	.	TRBJ1-5	TRBV7-2	CASSLELQINNQPQHF	TGTGCCAGCAGCTTAGAGCTCCAAATTAACAATCAGCCCCAGCATTTT
.	.	TRBJ2-5	TRBV11-2	CASSIPGGQETQYF	TGTGCCAGCAGCATCCCCGGTGGCCAAGAGACCCAGTACTTC
.	once	TRBJ1-1	TRBV10-2	CASSESLAGGTEAFF	TGCGCCAGCAGTGAGTCGCTAGCAGGAGGCACTGAAGCTTTCTTT
.	few	TRBJ1-3	TRBV5-1	CASSLARSSGNTIYF	TGCGCCAGCAGCTTGGCCAGATCCTCTGGAAACACCATATATTTT
.	few	TRBJ2-3	TRBV7-6	CASSSRARGTDTQYF	TGTGCCAGCAGCTCGAGGGCCCGGGGCACAGATACGCAGTATTTT
.	.	TRBJ2-2	TRBV11-2	CASSLDLYTGELFF	TGTGCCAGCAGCTTAGACCTATACACCGGGGAGCTGTTTTTT
.	.	TRBJ2-7	TRBV7-3	CASSLRGDGEQYF	TGTGCCAGCAGCTTAAGAGGAGACGGCGAGCAGTACTTC
.	once	TRBJ1-6	TRBV5-1	CASSPEYSPLHF	TGCGCCAGCAGCCCCGAGTATTCACCCCTCCACTTT
.	.	TRBJ2-2	TRBV19	CASFDLRDTEYTGELFF	TGTGCCAGTTTCGACCTCCGGGACACTGAGTACACCGGGGAGCTGTTTTTT